This T cell receptor (beta chain) was recorded in a study of chemoradiotherapy in HPV16-positive cancers. Study findings and constraints: Only two HPV16-positive patients supplied the functional HPV-specificity definition.

Repertoires were sampled repeatedly during chemoradiotherapy. The V gene's germline CDR1 is MNHNS and CDR2 SASEGT. The CDR3 is 13 amino acids. V shed 8 bases and J 9 bases; nucleotides not matched to a gene: 7. Measured with immunoSEQ multiplex PCR; TCRdb has only the in-frame clones, and not every one. The sample lists a few thousand clones, around nine tenths seen once, with approximately 3.5% in the top ten. Regarding this clone: The antigen remains undetermined.

The chain couples TRBV6-1 to TRBJ1-6; 7 nucleotides line up with TRBD1. The clonotype originates from a human donor with HPV-associated anogenital cancer. The source material was tumor tissue, sampled from a patient who underwent chemoradiotherapy. The CDR3 here is CASWTGVLSPLHF. The CDR3, as DNA: TGTGCCAGCTGGACAGGCGTCCTTTCACCCCTCCACTTT.